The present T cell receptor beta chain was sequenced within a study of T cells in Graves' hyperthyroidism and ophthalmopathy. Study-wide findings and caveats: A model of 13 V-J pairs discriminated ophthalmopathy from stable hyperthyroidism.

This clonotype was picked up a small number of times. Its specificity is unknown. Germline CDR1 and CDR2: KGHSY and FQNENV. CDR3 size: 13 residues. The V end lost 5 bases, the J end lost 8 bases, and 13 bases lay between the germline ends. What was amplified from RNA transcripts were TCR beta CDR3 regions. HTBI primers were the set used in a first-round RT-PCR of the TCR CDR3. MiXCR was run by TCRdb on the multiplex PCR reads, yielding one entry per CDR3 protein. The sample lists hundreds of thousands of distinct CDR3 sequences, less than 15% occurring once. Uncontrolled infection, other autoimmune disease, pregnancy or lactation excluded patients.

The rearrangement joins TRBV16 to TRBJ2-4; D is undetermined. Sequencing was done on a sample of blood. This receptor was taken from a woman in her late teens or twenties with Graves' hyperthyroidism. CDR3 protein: CASSGLFTHIQYF. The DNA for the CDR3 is TGTGCCAGCAGCGGGCTGTTTACTCACATTCAGTACTTC.